The clone carrying this T cell receptor (beta chain) has ten or more counts. Its antigen is unidentified. Genomic DNA acted as the template from which TCR beta VDJ combination and CDR3 sequence profiling were carried out. TCRdb re-called the reads through MiXCR, storing one row per CDR3 protein. The sample carries tens of thousands of distinct CDR3 sequences, approximately 45% recorded once. Germline values: CDR1 SGDLS, CDR2 YYNGEE. This CDR3 contains 15 residues. The V segment lost 0 bases and the J segment 7 bases; nucleotides outside the gene matches: 6. The data originate from a study of CD8+CD57+ T cells in acquired aplastic anemia. Looking at the study overall: Sorted CD4+ and CD8+ cell DNA averaged approximately 3 ug. Among healthy donors, CD4+ cells averaged about 9.9 million reads. Study observations and caveats: Overlapping CD8+ CDR3 repertoires of patients and controls contained nearly 30 shared sequences. Patients versus controls showed no significant CD8+ Simpson's diversity difference.

Sample: sorted CD4+, CD8+, or CD8+CD57+ T cells (not recorded which) from PBMCs. The sequence came from a human donor in good health, serving as a control. The chain links TRBV9 to TRBJ2-1, with 8 nucleotides matching TRBD1. CDR3 bases: TGTGCCAGCAGCGTAGCGCAGGGGGCGAGAAATGAGCAGTTCTTC. Protein product: CASSVAQGARNEQFF.